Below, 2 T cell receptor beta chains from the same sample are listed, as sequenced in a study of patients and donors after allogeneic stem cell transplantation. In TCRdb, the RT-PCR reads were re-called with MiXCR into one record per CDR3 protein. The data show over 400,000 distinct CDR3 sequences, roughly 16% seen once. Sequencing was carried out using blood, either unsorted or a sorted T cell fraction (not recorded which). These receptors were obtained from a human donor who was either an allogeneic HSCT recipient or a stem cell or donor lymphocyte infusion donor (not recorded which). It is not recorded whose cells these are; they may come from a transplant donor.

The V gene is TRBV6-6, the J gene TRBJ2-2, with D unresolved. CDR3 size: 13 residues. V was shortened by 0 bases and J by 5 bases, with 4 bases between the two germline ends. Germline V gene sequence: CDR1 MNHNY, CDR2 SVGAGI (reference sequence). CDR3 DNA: TGTGCCAGCAGTTACTCCAGTACCGGGGAGCTGTTTTTT. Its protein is CASSYSSTGELFF.

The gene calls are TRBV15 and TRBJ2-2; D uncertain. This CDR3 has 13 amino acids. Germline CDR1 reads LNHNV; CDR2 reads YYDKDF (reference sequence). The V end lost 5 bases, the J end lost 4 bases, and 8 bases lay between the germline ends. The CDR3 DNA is TGTGCCACCAGCGGAGCAAGCACCGGGGAGCTGTTTTTT. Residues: CATSGASTGELFF.